Listed below are T cell receptor beta chains from one sample, sequenced in a study of cytomegalovirus exposure and HLA in healthy donors. Data came from immunoSEQ multiplex PCR; TCRdb stores just in-frame clones and leaves some out. The data contain about 160,000 clones, over 60% of them seen just once; the ten biggest clones take up about 0.93%. Sequencing used PBMCs. Receptors were obtained from a woman aged 50 to 65 in good health and CMV-seropositive. Both conserved end residues are part of each CDR3. Each record gives: J gene, D gene, V gene, clone size, CDR3 DNA, CDR3 protein. D genes are given only for firm matches. A row's size may be missing; if present it is once, few, many or a size class.

TRBJ2-7 | NA | TRBV7-3 | NA | TGTGCCAGCAGCTTAAATCGTCTTGCGGTCTCCTACGAGCAGTACTTC | CASSLNRLAVSYEQYF
TRBJ1-5 | TRBD1 | TRBV5-4 | NA | TGTGCCAGCAGTTCACAGGGGGGACAGCCCCAGCATTTT | CASSSQGGQPQHF
TRBJ1-2 | NA | TRBV29-1 | NA | TGCAGCGTTGATAGGGGTGACTATGGCTACACCTTC | CSVDRGDYGYTF
TRBJ2-1 | NA | TRBV7-8 | NA | TGTGCCAGCAGTCGGGACTTGATCTCCTACAATGAGCAGTTCTTC | CASSRDLISYNEQFF
TRBJ2-3 | NA | TRBV30 | NA | TGTGCCTGGATGGGCTACTCTAGCACAGATACGCAGTATTTT | CAWMGYSSTDTQYF
TRBJ2-7 | NA | TRBV28 | NA | TGTGCCAGCAGTGCGGGACAGCCGTACTTC | CASSAGQPYF
TRBJ2-3 | TRBD2 | TRBV9 | once | TGTGCCAGCAGCCCCTCGGGACTAGCGGGCACAGATACGCAGTATTTT | CASSPSGLAGTDTQYF
TRBJ1-1 | TRBD1 | TRBV28 | NA | TGTGCCAGCAGCCCAGGACAGGCGTACACTGAAGCTTTCTTT | CASSPGQAYTEAFF
TRBJ2-7 | NA | TRBV10-2 | NA | TGCGCCAGCGATCAAGGGGTGGGGGCACCCTACGAGCAGTACTTC | CASDQGVGAPYEQYF
TRBJ2-1 | TRBD1 | TRBV19 | NA | TGTGCCAGTCACAACAGGGGGTTACATAGTGAGCAGTTCTTC | CASHNRGLHSEQFF
TRBJ2-7 | TRBD1 | TRBV2 | NA | TGTGCCAGTATTCCCTCCCGGACAGGCTCCTACGAGCAGTACTTC | CASIPSRTGSYEQYF
TRBJ2-2 | NA | TRBV13 | NA | TGTGCCAGCAGCTCTAGGACAGCCAACACCGGGGAGCTGTTTTTT | CASSSRTANTGELFF
TRBJ2-7 | NA | TRBV7-2 | NA | TGTGCCAGCAGCTTTTCTAGCGACGAGCAGTACTTC | CASSFSSDEQYF
TRBJ2-7 | NA | TRBV5-1 | NA | TGCGCCAGCAGCTTGGACAGCAAACATCACTACGAGCAGTACTTC | CASSLDSKHHYEQYF
TRBJ2-7 | TRBD1 | TRBV18 | NA | TGTGCCAGCCAACTCATCGTGGGGGACAGGGGTGTTAGCGAGCAGTACTTC | CASQLIVGDRGVSEQYF
TRBJ2-1 | NA | TRBV5-1 | few | TGCGCCAGCAGCTTGGTTGCAGGAAACAATGAGCAGTTCTTC | CASSLVAGNNEQFF
TRBJ1-5 | NA | TRBV28 | NA | TGTGCCAGCAGGACTGCAACCGGGTCCACAACTCAGCCCCAGCATTTT | CASRTATGSTTQPQHF
TRBJ1-2 | NA | TRBV30 | NA | TGTGCCTGGACCCAAGGACAGAAAAGCTACACCTTC | CAWTQGQKSYTF
TRBJ2-3 | NA | TRBV5-1 | NA | TGCGCCAGCAGCTCCTACGGGGGGCCTAGATATACGCAGTATTTT | CASSSYGGPRYTQYF
TRBJ1-6 | TRBD1 | TRBV5-1 | NA | TGCGCCAGCAGTCCGGGACAGGGGGCTGGGTCGCCCCTCCACTTT | CASSPGQGAGSPLHF
TRBJ2-5 | NA | TRBV15 | NA | TGTGCCACCAGCAGAGATTCACGGTACCAAGAGACCCAGTACTTC | CATSRDSRYQETQYF
TRBJ1-2 | NA | TRBV30 | NA | TGTGCCTGGGGACTTGGGCGGGGCTACACCTTC | CAWGLGRGYTF
TRBJ1-4 | NA | TRBV9 | NA | TGTGCCAGCAGCCCCGGTCATATGGTAACAACTAATGAAAAACTGTTTTTT | CASSPGHMVTTNEKLFF
TRBJ2-1 | TRBD2 | TRBV6-1 | NA | TGTGCCAGCAGTGAAGGTTTGGGAGGGTACTACAATGAGCAGTTCTTC | CASSEGLGGYYNEQFF
TRBJ2-5 | NA | TRBV9 | NA | TGTGCCAGCAGCGTAGGGGCGCAAGAGACCCAGTACTTC | CASSVGAQETQYF
TRBJ2-7 | NA | TRBV18 | few | TGTGCCAGCTCACCCTCAGGGTACTACGAGCAGTACTTC | CASSPSGYYEQYF
TRBJ2-2 | NA | TRBV9 | once | TGTGCCAGCAGCGTAGTAACCGGGGAGCTGTTTTTT | CASSVVTGELFF
TRBJ2-1 | TRBD2 | TRBV29-1 | NA | TGCAGCGTTATAGCGGGAGCCCTCTACAATGAGCAGTTCTTC | CSVIAGALYNEQFF
TRBJ2-7 | NA | TRBV29-1 | few | TGCAGCGTTGTCCTGGGGGCGCGATCCTACGAGCAGTACTTC | CSVVLGARSYEQYF
TRBJ1-5 | TRBD1 | TRBV7-9 | NA | TGTGCCAGCAGCTTGTCAGGGGGAGGCGGTCAGCCCCAGCATTTT | CASSLSGGGGQPQHF
TRBJ1-1 | NA | TRBV19 | NA | TGTGCCAGTAGGTCGGGACTCCCGGTTTTAGACACTGAAGCTTTCTTT | CASRSGLPVLDTEAFF
TRBJ2-2 | NA | TRBV30 | NA | TGTGCCTGGAGTGTAGCGGGTTTCGGGGAGCTGTTTTTT | CAWSVAGFGELFF
TRBJ2-3 | TRBD2 | TRBV4-1 | few | TGCGCCAGCAGCCAAGACCCCACTCTTGAGCGGGGGACAGATACGCAGTATTTT | CASSQDPTLERGTDTQYF
TRBJ2-5 | NA | TRBV7-8 | NA | TGTGCCAGCATGGCGGGGTCCCAAGAGACCCAGTACTTC | CASMAGSQETQYF
TRBJ2-1 | TRBD2 | TRBV4-1 | NA | TGCGCCAGCAGCCATTTCATCGCGGGGGGGCGGGACAATGAGCAGTTCTTC | CASSHFIAGGRDNEQFF
TRBJ1-5 | NA | TRBV4-1 | few | TGCGCCAGCAGCCAAGACTATTTGGGAACAGGAGGCAATCAGCCCCAGCATTTT | CASSQDYLGTGGNQPQHF
TRBJ1-2 | NA | TRBV28 | once | TGTGCCAGCAGTTTATCACAGGTTTATGGCTACACCTTC | CASSLSQVYGYTF
TRBJ2-7 | NA | TRBV13 | NA | TGTGCCAGCAGCTTTTTTGAGGCAGGGCGAAGCTCCTACGAGCAGTACTTC | CASSFFEAGRSSYEQYF
TRBJ2-7 | NA | TRBV18 | NA | TGTGCCAGCTCTCGACAGGCCCTGGTCACCTACGAGCAGTACTTC | CASSRQALVTYEQYF
TRBJ1-2 | TRBD1 | TRBV7-9 | NA | TGTGCCAGCAGCAACCTAGGGACAGGGAACTATGGCTACACCTTC | CASSNLGTGNYGYTF
TRBJ2-6 | TRBD2 | TRBV19 | NA | TGTGCCAGTACCGCTCCCCCCGGGACTAGCGGGAGTTCGGGTGGGGCCAACGTCCTGACTTTC | CASTAPPGTSGSSGGANVLTF
TRBJ1-2 | NA | TRBV7-7 | NA | TGTGCTAGCAGCTTAGGGGCTGTCGCTACGGGCTACACCTTC | CASSLGAVATGYTF
TRBJ1-3 | TRBD1 | TRBV4-1 | NA | TGCGCCAGCAGCCAAGATTCGGGCAGGGGGTCTAGAAACACCATATATTTT | CASSQDSGRGSRNTIYF